These 16 T cell receptor beta chains share one sample of origin, sequenced in a study of prognosis after radiotherapy for stage I lung cancer. Genomic DNA yielded TCR beta CDR3, amplified by two-round multiplex PCR. With primers specific to each TRBV and TRBJ gene, the first-round PCR was performed. Each CDR3 protein is one row after TCRdb ran MiXCR on the multiplex PCR reads. The top ten clones hold 31% of a sample with 20,000 to 25,000 distinct CDR3 sequences, about 40% of them seen once. Material: PBMCs, obtained before or after stereotactic body radiation therapy (not recorded which). Source of these receptors: a donor of 50 years or more with non-small cell lung cancer.

V and J are TRBV19 and TRBJ2-5, with D unclear. The V gene lost 1 base and the J gene lost 5 bases, with 8 bases spanning the gap. The CDR3 totals 13 residues. The germline gives CDR1 LNHDA, CDR2 SQIVND (reference sequence). CDR3 sequence (DNA): TGTGCCAGTAGTATAGGCAGTTTGGAGACCCAGTACTTC. Translating gives CASSIGSLETQYF.

This chain joins TRBV6-2 or TRBV6-3 and TRBJ2-2; the match to TRBD2 covers 7 bases. V shed 4 bases, J shed 8 bases, and the junction held 7 bases outside the gene matches. Germline V lookup: CDR1 MNHEY, CDR2 SVGEGT. The CDR3 spans 14 residues. The CDR3 loop is CASSSAGREGELFF. CDR3 nucleotide sequence: TGTGCCAGCAGTTCAGCGGGAAGGGAAGGGGAGCTGTTTTTT.

The V gene is TRBV6-1, the J gene TRBJ2-6, with TRBD1 matching 9 bases. Per germline, CDR1 MNHNS and CDR2 SASEGT. The CDR3 sequence is 21 residues long. V dropped 2 bases and J dropped 1; count of bases not matched to a gene: 15. Written as DNA, the CDR3 is TGTGCCAGCAGTGAAACCCCTACCATGACAGGGGGAGAGTCTGGGGCCAACGTCCTGACTTTC. Translation: CASSETPTMTGGESGANVLTF.

This clonotype was recorded at least ten times. CDR3 bases: TGTGCCTGGAGAACAGGGGTCACTGAAGCTTTCTTT. Its translation: CAWRTGVTEAFF. The gene calls are TRBV30 and TRBJ1-1; TRBD1 matches at 7 bases. This CDR3 region has 12 residues. Germline CDR1 reads GTSNPN; CDR2 reads SVGIG (reference sequence). Trimming removed 3 bases from V and 4 bases from J; junction bases left unmatched: 2.

This clonotype was counted at least ten times. In DNA form, the CDR3 reads TGTGCCTGGAAAAGACTAGCGGGAGAGAATGAGCAGTTCTTC. Translated: CAWKRLAGENEQFF. V is TRBV30 and J is TRBJ2-1, with 12 bases identical to TRBD2. Germline values: CDR1 GTSNPN, CDR2 SVGIG (reference sequence). J gave up 7 bases and V 4 bases, and 5 bases lay outside the gene matches. The CDR3 runs to 14 residues.

CDR3 sequence (DNA): TGTGCCAGCAGCTTTTTTTCGGGTCGGGATCCTGGCTACACCTTC. This codes for CASSFFSGRDPGYTF. The chain employs TRBV7-9 and TRBJ1-2; D is undetermined. CDR3 length: 15 amino acids. The V gene's germline CDR1 is SEHNR and CDR2 FQNEAQ (reference sequence). V was trimmed by 3 bases and J by 7 bases, leaving 18 bases between them.

Comment on this clonotype: A far bigger clonotype differs at one base, so this is likely a read error. This chain connects TRBV6-2 or TRBV6-3 to TRBJ2-5, with TRBD2 identical over 8 bases. The J call may be incorrect, as the DNA end agrees better with TRBJ2-1. This CDR3 is 15 amino acids long. CDR1 and CDR2 (germline): MNHEY, SVGEGT. The CDR3 sequence: CASSYGTRGSNEQFF. The CDR3 nucleotides read TGTGCCAGCAGTTACGGGACTAGAGGGTCCAATGAGCAGTTCTTC.

Details on this clonotype: A read error likely explains this, since a far larger clone differs by one base. The chain is built from TRBV6-4 and TRBJ1-2, with D uncertain. The germline V gene has CDR1 MRHNA and CDR2 SNTAGT. The CDR3 contains 14 residues. V was clipped by 7 bases and J by 2 bases, with 14 bases between them. CDR3 sequence (DNA): TGTGCCAGCACCCTAAGGAGGGAGAACTATGGCTACACCTTC. Protein: CASTLRRENYGYTF.

This clonotype was recorded many times. The chain combines TRBV6-1 with TRBJ1-5; 7 bases agree with TRBD1. V dropped 2 bases and J dropped 3; count of bases not matched to a gene: 7. Germline CDR1 and CDR2: MNHNS and SASEGT. This CDR3 is built from 16 residues. CDR3 sequence: CASSESGGGSNQPQHF. The DNA for the CDR3 is TGTGCCAGCAGTGAATCAGGAGGGGGCTCCAATCAGCCCCAGCATTTT.

The chain recombines TRBV28 with TRBJ1-2; 9 nucleotides match TRBD1. CDR3 length equals 15 residues. Germline loops: CDR1 MDHEN, CDR2 SYDVKM. With 7 bases clipped from V and 7 bases from J, the junction kept 13 bases outside the gene matches. The CDR3 spells CASIWGRQGGGGYTF. Written as DNA, the CDR3 is TGTGCCAGCATTTGGGGTCGACAGGGGGGTGGTGGCTACACCTTC.

DNA for the CDR3: TGTGCCAGCAGCATCTCCGGGACACTCAACACCGGGGAGCTGTTTTTT. Its translation is CASSISGTLNTGELFF. This sequence joins TRBV9 and TRBJ2-2; a weak D match, TRBD1 (6 bases). The V gene lost 4 bases and the J gene lost 2 bases, with 15 bases spanning the gap. There are 16 residues in the CDR3. CDR1 SGDLS and CDR2 YYNGEE come from the germline V gene.

This clonotype appeared once. One junction end disagrees with the germline gene, perhaps due to a read error. The chain links TRBV12-3 or TRBV12-4 to TRBJ1-6, with D perhaps TRBD1 (5 bases). The CDR3 has 13 residues. The CDR3 bases are TGTGCCATCAGTTTATGGGGGGTCTCACCCCTCCACTTT. The encoded protein is CAISLWGVSPLHF.

This clonotype was seen only once. V is TRBV24-1 and J is TRBJ1-4; TRBD1 matches at 7 bases. Germline V lookup: CDR1 KGHDR, CDR2 SFDVKD. The CDR3 loop spans 13 amino acids. The J segment lost 6 bases and the V segment lost 8 bases, leaving 5 bases of the junction unmatched. The CDR3 DNA sequence: TGTGCCACCATGACAGGGACTGATGAAAAACTGTTTTTT. Its translation: CATMTGTDEKLFF.

This clonotype was seen many times. This chain joins TRBV12-3 or TRBV12-4 and TRBJ2-5; D gene unclear. V was pared by 3 bases and J by 5 bases, with 4 bases between. The CDR3 length is 11 residues. The CDR3 sequence is CASSLAETQYF. CDR3 coding DNA: TGTGCCAGCAGTTTGGCGGAGACCCAGTACTTC.

This clonotype came up many times. V gene TRBV28 combines with J gene TRBJ2-5, with no clear D. The V end lost 2 bases, the J end lost 3 bases, and 7 bases lay between the germline ends. The CDR3 runs 13 residues. Germline V gene lookup returns CDR1 MDHEN and CDR2 SYDVKM. CDR3 residues: CASSLMAEETQYF. CDR3 in DNA: TGTGCCAGCAGTTTAATGGCGGAAGAGACCCAGTACTTC. Full variable domain (outside the CDR3, taken from reference TRBV28 and TRBJ2-5): DVKVTQSSRYLVKRTGEKVFLECVQDMDHENMFWYRQDPGLGLRLIYFSYDVKMKEKGDIPEGYSVSREKKERFSLILESASTNQTSMYLCASSLMAEETQYFGPGTRLLVL.

Concerning this clonotype: A far larger clone is just one base off, so this is likely a read error. J is TRBJ2-7 and V is TRBV27, with D tentatively TRBD1 (6 bases). The CDR3 extends over 13 amino acids. V was trimmed by 5 bases and J by 6 bases, leaving 14 bases between them. Germline V gene lookup returns CDR1 MNHEY and CDR2 SMNVEV (reference sequence). Written as DNA, the CDR3 is TGTGCCAGCAGTGACGGGACACTAGGCGAGCAGTACTTC. As protein: CASSDGTLGEQYF.